This T cell receptor (beta chain) was profiled in a study of regulatory T cells in long-lasting Graves disease. The germline V gene has CDR1 DFQATT and CDR2 SNEGSKA (reference sequence). V lost 1 base to trimming and J lost 2 bases, with 16 bases between them. The length of the CDR3 is 16 residues. Combining iRepertoire HTBI primers with Arm-PCR of CDR3 regions, the authors built TCR beta libraries. TCRdb passed the multiplex PCR reads through MiXCR, listing each CDR3 protein once. The table includes fewer than 650,000 distinct CDR3 sequences, 16% detected once. As to time point: newly diagnosed GD, antithyroid drugs for less than 3 months. RNA from PBMCs was the source of the TCR library. The sample was also reused in another study, on T cells in Graves' hyperthyroidism and ophthalmopathy.

The sample here was peripheral blood mononuclear cells (PBMCs), taken at new diagnosis, from a patient treated with antithyroid drugs. The chain links TRBV20-1 to TRBJ2-3, with D perhaps assigned TRBD1 or TRBD2 (5 bases each). The clonotype comes from a man younger than 35 with Graves disease. As DNA, the CDR3 is TGCAGTGCTAGAGCTCCAGGGACGGCTTACACAGATACGCAGTATTTT. Translation gives CSARAPGTAYTDTQYF.